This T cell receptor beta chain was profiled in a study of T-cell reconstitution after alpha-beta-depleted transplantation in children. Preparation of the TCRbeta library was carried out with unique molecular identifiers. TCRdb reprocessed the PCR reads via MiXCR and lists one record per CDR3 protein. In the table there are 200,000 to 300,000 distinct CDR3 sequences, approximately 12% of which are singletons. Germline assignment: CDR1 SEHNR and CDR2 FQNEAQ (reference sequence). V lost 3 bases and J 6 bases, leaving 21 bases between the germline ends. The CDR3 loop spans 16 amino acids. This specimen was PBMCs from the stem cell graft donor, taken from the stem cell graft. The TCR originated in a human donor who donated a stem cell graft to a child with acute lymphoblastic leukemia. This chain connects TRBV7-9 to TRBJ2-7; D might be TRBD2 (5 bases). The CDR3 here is CASSLVRGRPGVEQYF. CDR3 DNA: TGTGCCAGCAGCTTGGTACGAGGGCGGCCTGGGGTCGAGCAGTACTTC.